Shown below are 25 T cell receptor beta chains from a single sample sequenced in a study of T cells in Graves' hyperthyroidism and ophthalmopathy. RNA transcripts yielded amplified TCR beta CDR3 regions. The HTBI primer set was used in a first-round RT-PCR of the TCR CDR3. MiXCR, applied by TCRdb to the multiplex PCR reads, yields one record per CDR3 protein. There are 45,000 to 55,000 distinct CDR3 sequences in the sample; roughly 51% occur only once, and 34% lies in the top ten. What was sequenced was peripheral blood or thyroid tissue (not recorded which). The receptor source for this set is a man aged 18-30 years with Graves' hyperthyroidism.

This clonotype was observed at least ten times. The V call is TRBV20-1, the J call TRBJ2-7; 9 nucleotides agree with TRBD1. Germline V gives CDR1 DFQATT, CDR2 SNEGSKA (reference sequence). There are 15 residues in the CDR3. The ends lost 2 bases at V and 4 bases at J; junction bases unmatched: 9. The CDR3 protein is CSARNFGTGTYEQYF. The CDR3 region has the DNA TGCAGTGCTAGAAATTTCGGGACAGGGACGTACGAGCAGTACTTC.

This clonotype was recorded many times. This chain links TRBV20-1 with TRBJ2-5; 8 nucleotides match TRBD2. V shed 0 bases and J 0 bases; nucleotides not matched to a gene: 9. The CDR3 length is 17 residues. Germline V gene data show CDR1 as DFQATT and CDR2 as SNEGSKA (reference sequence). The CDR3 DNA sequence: TGCAGTGCTAGAGACGAACATAGCGGGACATACCAAGAGACCCAGTACTTC. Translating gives CSARDEHSGTYQETQYF.

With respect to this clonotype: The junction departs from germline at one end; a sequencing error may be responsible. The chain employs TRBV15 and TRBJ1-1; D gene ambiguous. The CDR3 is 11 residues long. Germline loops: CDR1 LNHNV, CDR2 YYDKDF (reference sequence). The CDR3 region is CATSRAVDTVF. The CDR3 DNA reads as TGTGCCACCAGCAGAGCCGTTGACACCGTCTTT.

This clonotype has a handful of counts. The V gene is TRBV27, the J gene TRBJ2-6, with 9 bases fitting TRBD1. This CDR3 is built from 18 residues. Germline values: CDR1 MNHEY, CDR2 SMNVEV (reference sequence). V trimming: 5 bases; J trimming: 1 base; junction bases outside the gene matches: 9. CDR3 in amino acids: CASSRRTGAFSGANVLTF. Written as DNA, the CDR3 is TGTGCCAGCAGTAGGAGGACAGGGGCCTTTTCTGGGGCCAACGTCCTGACTTTC.

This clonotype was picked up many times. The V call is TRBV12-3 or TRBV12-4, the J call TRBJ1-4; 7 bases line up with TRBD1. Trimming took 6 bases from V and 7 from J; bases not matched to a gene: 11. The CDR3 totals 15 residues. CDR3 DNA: TGTGCCAGCAGATCAGGAGACAGGGTGGGTGAAAAACTGTTTTTT. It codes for CASRSGDRVGEKLFF.

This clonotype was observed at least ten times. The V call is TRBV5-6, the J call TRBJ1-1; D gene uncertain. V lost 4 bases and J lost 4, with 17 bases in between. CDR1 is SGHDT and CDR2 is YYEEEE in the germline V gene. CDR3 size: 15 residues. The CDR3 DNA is TGTGCCAGCAGCGGAAAAAATGGCTGGGTCACTGAAGCTTTCTTT. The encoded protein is CASSGKNGWVTEAFF.

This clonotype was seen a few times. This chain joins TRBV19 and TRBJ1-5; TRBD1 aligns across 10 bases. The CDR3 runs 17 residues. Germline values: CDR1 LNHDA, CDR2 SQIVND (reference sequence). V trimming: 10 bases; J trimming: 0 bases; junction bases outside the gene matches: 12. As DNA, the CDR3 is TGTGCCACCCGAACCGGGACAGGGGCCAATAGCAATCAGCCCCAGCATTTT. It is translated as CATRTGTGANSNQPQHF. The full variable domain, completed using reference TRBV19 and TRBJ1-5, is DGGITQSPKYLFRKEGQNVTLSCEQNLNHDAMYWYRQDPGQGLRLIYYSQIVNDFQKGDIAEGYSVSREKKESFPLTVTSAQKNPTAFYLCATRTGTGANSNQPQHFGDGTRLSIL.

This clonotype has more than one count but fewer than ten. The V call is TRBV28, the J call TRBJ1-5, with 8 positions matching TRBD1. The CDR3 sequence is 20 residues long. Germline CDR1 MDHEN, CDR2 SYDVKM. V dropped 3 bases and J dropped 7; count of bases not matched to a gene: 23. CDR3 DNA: TGTGCCAGCAGTTTTTCCCCCTCAGGACAGGGAAGGCGTTTATGGCAGCCCCAGCATTTT. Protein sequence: CASSFSPSGQGRRLWQPQHF.

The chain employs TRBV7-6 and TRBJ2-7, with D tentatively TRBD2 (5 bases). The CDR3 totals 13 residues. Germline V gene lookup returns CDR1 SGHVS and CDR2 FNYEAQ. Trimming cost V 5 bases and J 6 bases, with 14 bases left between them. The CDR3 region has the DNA TGTGCCAGCAGCCTCCTACTAGAGCCCGAGCAGTACTTC. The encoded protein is CASSLLLEPEQYF.

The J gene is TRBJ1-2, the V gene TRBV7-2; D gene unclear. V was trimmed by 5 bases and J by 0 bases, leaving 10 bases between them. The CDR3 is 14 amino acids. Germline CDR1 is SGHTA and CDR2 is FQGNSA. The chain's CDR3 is CASSPATANYGYTF. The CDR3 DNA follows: TGTGCCAGCAGCCCGGCGACGGCTAACTATGGCTACACCTTC.

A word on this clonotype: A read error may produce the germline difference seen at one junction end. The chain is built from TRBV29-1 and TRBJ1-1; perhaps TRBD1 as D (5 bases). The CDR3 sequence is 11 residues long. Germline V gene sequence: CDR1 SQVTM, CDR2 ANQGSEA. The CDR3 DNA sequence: TGCAGCGCCCGGGGGGTCGGTGGAGCTTCCTTT. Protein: CSARGVGGASF.

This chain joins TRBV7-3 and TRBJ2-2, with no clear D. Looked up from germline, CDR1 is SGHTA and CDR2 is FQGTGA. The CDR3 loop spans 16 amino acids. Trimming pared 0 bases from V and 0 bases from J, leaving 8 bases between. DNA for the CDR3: TGTGCCAGCAGCTTAACGGACGGGCCGAACACCGGGGAGCTGTTTTTT. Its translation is CASSLTDGPNTGELFF.

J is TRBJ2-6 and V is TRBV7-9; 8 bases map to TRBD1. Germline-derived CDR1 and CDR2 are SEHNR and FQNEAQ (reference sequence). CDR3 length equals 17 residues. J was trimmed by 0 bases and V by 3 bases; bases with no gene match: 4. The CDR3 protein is CASSFGQGLSGANVLTF. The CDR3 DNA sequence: TGTGCCAGCAGCTTTGGACAGGGCCTCTCTGGGGCCAACGTCCTGACTTTC.

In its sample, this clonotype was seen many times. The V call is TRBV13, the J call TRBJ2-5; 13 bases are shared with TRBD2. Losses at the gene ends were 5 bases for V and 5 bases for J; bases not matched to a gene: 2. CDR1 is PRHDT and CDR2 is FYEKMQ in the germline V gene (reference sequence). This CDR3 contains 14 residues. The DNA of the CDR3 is TGTGCCAGCAGCACTAGCGGGGGGGCCGAGACCCAGTACTTC. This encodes CASSTSGGAETQYF.

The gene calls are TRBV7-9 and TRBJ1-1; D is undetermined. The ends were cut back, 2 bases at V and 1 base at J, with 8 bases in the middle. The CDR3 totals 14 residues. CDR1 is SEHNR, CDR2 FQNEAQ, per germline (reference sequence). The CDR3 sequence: CASSLPIGNTEAFF. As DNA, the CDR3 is TGTGCCAGCAGCTTACCCATCGGGAACACTGAAGCTTTCTTT.

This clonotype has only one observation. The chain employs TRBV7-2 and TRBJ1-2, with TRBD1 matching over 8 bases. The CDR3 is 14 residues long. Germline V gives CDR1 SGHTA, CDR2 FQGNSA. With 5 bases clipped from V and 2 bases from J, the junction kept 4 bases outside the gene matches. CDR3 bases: TGTGCCAGCAGCACCCAGGGGGCAAACTATGGCTACACCTTC. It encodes CASSTQGANYGYTF.

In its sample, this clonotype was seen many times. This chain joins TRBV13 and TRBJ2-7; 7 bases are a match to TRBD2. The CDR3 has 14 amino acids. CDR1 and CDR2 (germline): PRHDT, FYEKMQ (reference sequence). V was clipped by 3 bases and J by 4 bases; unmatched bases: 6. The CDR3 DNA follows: TGTGCCAGCAGCTTTAGTGCGGGAGCGTACGAGCAGTACTTC. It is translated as CASSFSAGAYEQYF.

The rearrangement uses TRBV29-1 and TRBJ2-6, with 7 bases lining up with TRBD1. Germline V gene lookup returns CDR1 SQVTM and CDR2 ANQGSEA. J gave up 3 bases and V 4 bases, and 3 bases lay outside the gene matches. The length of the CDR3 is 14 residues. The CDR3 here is CSVGGGDGANVLTF. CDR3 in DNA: TGCAGCGTTGGAGGGGGCGATGGGGCCAACGTCCTGACTTTC.

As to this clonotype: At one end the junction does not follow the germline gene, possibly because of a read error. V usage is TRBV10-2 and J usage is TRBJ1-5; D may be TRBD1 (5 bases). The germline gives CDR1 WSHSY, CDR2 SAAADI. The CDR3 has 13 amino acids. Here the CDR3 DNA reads TGTGCCAGCAGGGAGGGTGCGGGTCAGCCCCAGCATTTT. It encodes CASREGAGQPQHF.

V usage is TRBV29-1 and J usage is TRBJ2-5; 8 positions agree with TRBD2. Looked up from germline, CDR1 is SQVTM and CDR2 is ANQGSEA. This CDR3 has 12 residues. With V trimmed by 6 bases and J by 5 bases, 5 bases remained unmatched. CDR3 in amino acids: CSVGGGVETQYF. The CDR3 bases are TGCAGCGTCGGGGGGGGGGTCGAGACCCAGTACTTC.

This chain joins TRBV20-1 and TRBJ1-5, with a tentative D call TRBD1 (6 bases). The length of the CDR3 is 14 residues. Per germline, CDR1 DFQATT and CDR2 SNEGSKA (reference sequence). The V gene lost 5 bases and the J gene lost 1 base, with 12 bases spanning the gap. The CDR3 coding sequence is TGCAGTGCTTACAGGGCCCTAAGCAATCAGCCCCAGCATTTT. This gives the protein CSAYRALSNQPQHF.

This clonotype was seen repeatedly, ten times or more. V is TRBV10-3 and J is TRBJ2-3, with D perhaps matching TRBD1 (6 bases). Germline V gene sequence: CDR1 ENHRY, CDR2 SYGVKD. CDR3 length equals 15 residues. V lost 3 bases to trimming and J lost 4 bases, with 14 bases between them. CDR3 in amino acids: CAISESGASSDTQYF. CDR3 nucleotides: TGTGCCATCAGTGAATCAGGGGCCTCCTCAGATACGCAGTATTTT.

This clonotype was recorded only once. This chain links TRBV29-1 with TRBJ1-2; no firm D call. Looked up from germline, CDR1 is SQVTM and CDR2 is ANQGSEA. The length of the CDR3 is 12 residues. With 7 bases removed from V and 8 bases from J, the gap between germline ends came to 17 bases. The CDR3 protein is CSADPSAGGYTF. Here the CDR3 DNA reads TGCAGCGCTGACCCAAGCGCGGGAGGCTACACCTTC.

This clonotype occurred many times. The CDR3: CASSVSLDTRTYEQYF. The DNA of the CDR3 is TGTGCCAGCAGTGTTTCATTGGACACCCGGACCTACGAGCAGTACTTC. The chain is built from TRBV25-1 and TRBJ2-7; the D gene is possibly TRBD1 (5 bases). The CDR3 consists of 16 residues. Trimming cost V 4 bases and J 2 bases, with 18 bases left between them. The germline CDR1 and CDR2 sequences are MGHDK and SYGVNS.

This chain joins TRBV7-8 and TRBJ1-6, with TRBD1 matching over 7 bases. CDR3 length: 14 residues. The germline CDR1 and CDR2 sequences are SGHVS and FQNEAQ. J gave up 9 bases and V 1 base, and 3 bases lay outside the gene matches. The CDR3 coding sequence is TGTGCCAGCAGCTTAGACAGGGGAGGTTCACCCCTCCACTTT. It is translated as CASSLDRGGSPLHF.